A selection of T cell receptor beta chains follows, all from one sample in a study of control samples from healthy donors and cancer patients. The repertoire was sequenced with immunoSEQ multiplex PCR; TCRdb's copy has only in-frame clones and lacks some. The sample includes tens of thousands of clones, about 92% seen only once; the top ten take about 0.74%. The source material was PBMCs. These receptors originate from a young man with colorectal cancer. CDR3s include the opening cysteine and the closing phenylalanine or tryptophan. Where a row states a size, it is once, few, many or the class of an expanded clone; other rows omit it.

clone_size | j_call | v_call | cdr3_aa
NA | TRBJ1-1 | TRBV6-4 | CASRATGGGSEAFF
NA | TRBJ1-2 | TRBV14 | CASSPGLGLGYTF
NA | TRBJ2-1 | TRBV14 | CASSPYMGAHNEQFF
NA | TRBJ2-7 | TRBV7-6 | CASSLEAGALSSYEQYF
NA | TRBJ1-3 | TRBV5-1 | CASSLMGARGNTIYF
few | TRBJ2-1 | TRBV6-2/TRBV6-3 | CASSFRLAGGTPLFF
once | TRBJ2-1 | TRBV9 | CASSKMGLAGGRSSYNEQFF
NA | TRBJ2-7 | TRBV7-9 | CASSLARQVGEQYF
NA | TRBJ2-4 | TRBV6-2/TRBV6-3 | CASSLQGNLQYF
NA | TRBJ2-5 | TRBV4-3 | CASSQDFMGLQETQYF
NA | TRBJ1-1 | TRBV7-9 | CASTRGGRNTEAFF
few | TRBJ2-2 | TRBV9 | CASSGGRGTASTGELFF
NA | TRBJ2-1 | TRBV29-1 | CSVALVSYNEQFF
NA | TRBJ1-2 | TRBV24-1 | CATSEGGTGNYGYTF
NA | TRBJ2-1 | TRBV29-1 | CSARTVYNEQFF
NA | TRBJ1-3 | TRBV2 | CASSGRTVENTIYF
once | TRBJ2-2 | TRBV5-1 | CASSLGGLSPGELFF
NA | TRBJ2-1 | TRBV7-8 | CASLRGGENEQFF
NA | TRBJ2-4 | TRBV18 | CASSPPSAQGDIQYF
once | TRBJ2-2 | TRBV7-6 | CASSLSPVPLAGELFF
NA | TRBJ2-2 | TRBV7-9 | CASINRTGVSNTGELFF
NA | TRBJ2-3 | TRBV10-3 | CATRVGGDTQYF
NA | TRBJ1-1 | TRBV12-3/TRBV12-4 | CASGPWENTEAFF
NA | TRBJ2-7 | TRBV2 | CASSGDRGGEQYF
NA | TRBJ2-7 | TRBV5-4 | CASSEPTVTYEQYF
NA | TRBJ1-2 | TRBV11-2 | CASSFRPNLQGGHGYTF
NA | TRBJ2-1 | TRBV3-1/TRBV3-2 | CASSQDLTVNEQFF
NA | TRBJ1-1 | TRBV7-9 | CASSQMGEAFF
few | TRBJ1-3 | TRBV4-1 | CASSQVTGPSGNTIYF
NA | TRBJ2-1 | TRBV27 | CASSSPTGGIGNNEQFF
NA | TRBJ1-1 | TRBV10-2 | CASSEVGNTEAFF